The present entry profiles one TCR beta chain with its context. In the authors' methods: Amplification of reference gene primers was used by the study to estimate nucleated cell counts. Clones were sequenced by immunoSEQ multiplex PCR, and TCRdb holds only the in-frame ones, with some missing. V, J and clone size were drawn from that table, and D and trimming were deduced from the DNA. In the table there are some 77,000 clones, around 85% of which are singletons. The CDR3 has 14 residues. Germline assignment: CDR1 SGHTA and CDR2 FQGNSA. The V and J ends lost 5 bases and 8 bases, in that order; junction bases with no gene match: 9. These data originate in a study of blood T cell repertoires in COVID-19. Turning to the study itself: The analysed material was cDNA or gDNA that came from T cells, B-cell-depleted T cells, or PBMCs.

This clonotype was obtained from a man aged 65-85 years with acute or convalescent COVID-19. Sequencing was done on a sample of peripheral blood. The chain has TRBV7-2 and TRBJ2-1; 7 bases map to TRBD1. CDR3 sequence reads: CASSRDSRVDEQFF. CDR3 DNA sequence: TGTGCCAGCAGCCGGGACAGTCGGGTCGATGAGCAGTTCTTC. The full variable domain, with the rest looked up from reference TRBV7-2 and TRBJ2-1, is GAGVSQSPSNKVTEKGKDVELRCDPISGHTALYWYRQSLGQGLEFLIYFQGNSAPDKSGLPSDRFSAERTGGSVSTLTIQRTQQEDSAVYLCASSRDSRVDEQFFGPGTRLTVL.